Listed here are 4 T cell receptor beta chains from one sample, sequenced in a study of T-cell memory formation after mild COVID-19. TCRdb recomputed calls from the 5' RACE reads with MiXCR, one row per CDR3 protein. The sample consists of a few hundred thousand distinct CDR3 sequences, about 16% of them appearing once. The sample comprised PBMCs or a T cell subset sorted from them (not recorded which). Receptors originate from a man between 18 and 35 years old who had mild COVID-19 (a few samples of this study predate the infection). Cell type and time point are not known.

This clonotype was seen a handful of times. The chain joins TRBV6-6 to TRBJ1-6; no firm D call. CDR3 length: 15 residues. Trimming took 4 bases from V and 6 from J, leaving 13 bases between them. Germline CDR1 is MNHNY and CDR2 is SVGAGI (reference sequence). DNA of the CDR3: TGTGCCAGCAGTTCTAATCGGCCTGGTAATTCACCCCTCCACTTT. Protein product: CASSSNRPGNSPLHF.

This chain uses TRBV6-2 or TRBV6-3 with TRBJ1-5, with D possibly TRBD1 on 5 matching bases. This CDR3 is built from 14 residues. Looked up from germline, CDR1 is MNHEY and CDR2 is SVGEGT. Trimming stripped 6 bases from V and 3 bases from J, with 12 bases between. CDR3 sequence (DNA): TGTGCCAGCAGCGTGAGGGGATCCAATCAGCCCCAGCATTTT. Its protein product is CASSVRGSNQPQHF.

This clonotype was seen only a few times. The J gene is TRBJ2-7, the V gene TRBV6-2 or TRBV6-3; D uncertain. The ends were cut back, 5 bases at V and 3 bases at J, with 11 bases in the middle. Germline V gene data show CDR1 as MNHEY and CDR2 as SVGEGT. The CDR3 loop spans 13 amino acids. In DNA, the CDR3 is TGTGCCAGCAGTGACCCCCGGGTCTACGAGCAGTACGTC. Protein product: CASSDPRVYEQYV.

This rearrangement joins TRBV5-6 to TRBJ2-7, with D possibly matching TRBD2 (6 bases). The ends were cut back, 3 bases at V and 6 bases at J, with 19 bases in the middle. The CDR3 totals 15 residues. Per the germline V gene, CDR1 is SGHDT and CDR2 is YYEEEE. The CDR3 DNA follows: TGTGCCAGCAGCTACCGCGGGGTTGGGATCTCCGAGCAGTACGTC. It translates to CASSYRGVGISEQYV.